Below, 2 T cell receptor beta chains from the same sample are listed, as sequenced in a study of human T cells and chemical hapten exposure. The authors' total RNA extraction used unfractionated whole blood. TCRdb passed the 5' RACE reads through MiXCR, listing each CDR3 protein once. This sample has 81,000 or so distinct CDR3 sequences, with 6% to 8.5% found just once. All receptors come from a male donor in good health.

This chain connects TRBV20-1 to TRBJ2-5; 8 bases are a match to TRBD2. The CDR3 consists of 13 residues. Trimming cost V 6 bases and J 1 base; bases outside gene matches: 4. The germline V gene encodes CDR1 DFQATT and CDR2 SNEGSKA (reference sequence). DNA for the CDR3: TGCAGTGCGCCGGGGGGGTTCCAAGAGACCCAGTACTTC. Its translation: CSAPGGFQETQYF.

There are a few counts of this clonotype. This chain uses TRBV20-1 with TRBJ1-6, with unresolved D. Germline V gene data show CDR1 as DFQATT and CDR2 as SNEGSKA (reference sequence). This CDR3 contains 12 residues. V was shortened by 1 base and J by 8 bases, with 6 bases between the two germline ends. This CDR3 reads CSARGADSPLHF. CDR3 DNA: TGCAGTGCTAGAGGGGCAGATTCACCCCTCCACTTT.